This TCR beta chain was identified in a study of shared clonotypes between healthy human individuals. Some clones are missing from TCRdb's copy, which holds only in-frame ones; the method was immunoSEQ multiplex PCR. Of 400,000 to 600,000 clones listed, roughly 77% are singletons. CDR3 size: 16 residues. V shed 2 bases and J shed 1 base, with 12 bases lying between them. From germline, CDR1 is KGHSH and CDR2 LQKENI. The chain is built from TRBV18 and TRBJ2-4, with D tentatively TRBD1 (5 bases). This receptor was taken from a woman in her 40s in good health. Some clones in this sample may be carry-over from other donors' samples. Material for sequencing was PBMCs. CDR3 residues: CASSPGLSGAKNIQYF. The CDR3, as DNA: TGTGCCAGCTCACCAGGTCTTTCAGGGGCCAAAAACATTCAGTACTTC.